Below, 16 T cell receptor beta chains from the same sample are listed, as sequenced in a study of tumor-infiltrating lymphocytes in localized non-small cell lung cancer. Method: immunoSEQ multiplex PCR; TCRdb's copy keeps in-frame clones and lacks some. The sample lists more than 20,000 clones, around 75% occurring once. The sample comprised lung tumor tissue. Receptor source: a human donor with non-small cell lung cancer.

V gene TRBV5-8 combines with J gene TRBJ1-5, with D possibly matching TRBD1 (6 bases). The CDR3 is made up of 17 amino acids. V was shortened by 3 bases and J by 6 bases, with 22 bases between the two germline ends. Germline lookup yields CDR1 SGHTS and CDR2 YDEGEE. The CDR3 region has the DNA TGTGCCAGCAGCTATGGTAGGGGGGTTGGGGATGGTCAGCCCCAGCATTTT. Its protein product is CASSYGRGVGDGQPQHF.

The chain employs TRBV7-2 and TRBJ1-1; 7 bases agree with TRBD1. The germline V gene encodes CDR1 SGHTA and CDR2 FQGNSA. The CDR3 sequence is 13 residues long. Trimming cost V 5 bases and J 6 bases; bases outside gene matches: 6. The chain's CDR3 is CASSQGTVPEAFF. CDR3 sequence (DNA): TGTGCCAGCAGCCAAGGGACAGTCCCTGAAGCTTTCTTT.

J is TRBJ1-4 and V is TRBV5-1; no reliable D call. This CDR3 is built from 15 residues. Germline V gene sequence: CDR1 SGHRS, CDR2 YFSETQ. With 0 bases removed from V and 2 bases from J, the gap between germline ends came to 8 bases. CDR3 region: CASSLVGTTNEKLFF. In nucleotides, the CDR3 is TGCGCCAGCAGCTTGGTAGGCACGACTAATGAAAAACTGTTTTTT. The whole variable domain, remainder taken from reference TRBV5-1 and TRBJ1-4, is KAGVTQTPRYLIKTRGQQVTLSCSPISGHRSVSWYQQTPGQGLQFLFEYFSETQRNKGNFPGRFSGRQFSNSRSEMNVSTLELGDSALYLCASSLVGTTNEKLFFGSGTQLSVL.

CDR3 DNA: TGTGCCAGCAGCTTAGATTCAGCAAGTAAAAACATTCAGTACTTC. As protein: CASSLDSASKNIQYF. The chain joins TRBV11-3 to TRBJ2-4; D is uncertain. Trimming stripped 0 bases from V and 4 bases from J, with 10 bases between. CDR1 is SGHNT, CDR2 YENEEA, per germline. CDR3 length: 15 amino acids.

This clone has just a few counts. The chain combines TRBV5-1 with TRBJ2-2; TRBD1 matches at 7 bases. Germline CDR1 SGHRS, CDR2 YFSETQ. J lost 7 bases, V lost 5 bases, and 5 bases had no gene match. The CDR3 runs to 13 residues. CDR3 loop: CASRRDSDGELFF. CDR3 nucleotide sequence: TGCGCCAGCAGGAGGGACAGCGACGGGGAGCTGTTTTTT.

The rearrangement uses TRBV27 and TRBJ1-4, with D unresolved. Germline values: CDR1 MNHEY, CDR2 SMNVEV (reference sequence). The CDR3 runs 13 residues. V lost 6 bases and J 7 bases, leaving 12 bases between the germline ends. This CDR3 is CASRTNSGEKLFF. Written as DNA, the CDR3 is TGTGCCAGCAGGACAAATAGTGGTGAAAAACTGTTTTTT.

The chain employs TRBV6-6 and TRBJ2-3; 7 bases match TRBD2. V lost 6 bases to trimming and J lost 0 bases; unmatched junction nucleotides: 9. Germline V gene sequence: CDR1 MNHNY, CDR2 SVGAGI (reference sequence). The CDR3 totals 16 residues. The CDR3 nucleotides read TGTGCCAGCAGCGGCCAACTAGCGACTAGCACAGATACGCAGTATTTT. Its translation is CASSGQLATSTDTQYF.

This clone was detected a few times. Here the CDR3 DNA reads TGCGCCAGCAGCCTCGGACAGGGTCGCAATGAGCAGTTCTTC. It codes for CASSLGQGRNEQFF. This chain uses TRBV5-1 with TRBJ2-1, with 8 bases lining up with TRBD1. V was clipped by 4 bases and J by 6 bases; unmatched bases: 6. Germline V lookup: CDR1 SGHRS, CDR2 YFSETQ. The CDR3 is 14 amino acids.

This clone turned up a few times. This chain connects TRBV29-1 to TRBJ2-5, with TRBD1 as a possible D gene (7 bases). The V and J ends lost 7 bases and 10 bases respectively, with 13 bases between them. Germline V gene sequence: CDR1 SQVTM, CDR2 ANQGSEA. The CDR3 sequence is 10 residues long. The CDR3 here is CSARQGGQYF. CDR3 bases: TGCAGCGCCAGGCAGGGGGGCCAGTACTTC.

This clone was seen more than once but under ten times. This chain links TRBV7-8 with TRBJ1-1, with TRBD1 identical over 8 bases. Germline lookup yields CDR1 SGHVS and CDR2 FQNEAQ. Germline trimming cut 5 bases from V and 6 bases from J; bases unmatched to any gene: 8. CDR3 length equals 14 residues. The CDR3 region has the DNA TGTGCCAGCAGCACAGGGGGTGGAAAGCCTGAAGCTTTCTTT. Its translation is CASSTGGGKPEAFF.

This rearrangement joins TRBV6-1 to TRBJ1-5, with 9 bases identical to TRBD1. The junction had 10 bases not matched to a gene; V was cut back by 4 bases and J by 0 bases. The CDR3 is made up of 18 amino acids. Germline-derived CDR1 and CDR2 are MNHNS and SASEGT. The DNA of the CDR3 is TGTGCCAGCAGTGTAAGGACAGGGGTAATAAATAGCAATCAGCCCCAGCATTTT. Its translation: CASSVRTGVINSNQPQHF.

This clone has more than one count but fewer than ten. The rearrangement links TRBV10-3 to TRBJ2-7; 7 nucleotides align to TRBD1. The CDR3 is 16 amino acids. Trimming cost V 2 bases and J 3 bases; bases outside gene matches: 10. Germline assignment: CDR1 ENHRY and CDR2 SYGVKD. For the CDR3, the DNA is TGTGCCATCAGTGAGCGTACAGGGGAATTATACTACGAGCAGTACTTC. Residues: CAISERTGELYYEQYF.

The chain combines TRBV2 with TRBJ2-2; D is unclear. V shed 4 bases and J shed 1 base, with 7 bases lying between them. The germline CDR1 and CDR2 sequences are SNHLY and FYNNEI. The CDR3 has 14 residues. The CDR3 spells CASSGFRNTGELFF. Here the CDR3 DNA reads TGTGCCAGCAGTGGGTTTAGGAACACCGGGGAGCTGTTTTTT.

The chain joins TRBV4-1 to TRBJ2-5; 8 nucleotides match TRBD2. This CDR3 has 15 amino acids. V was pared by 1 base and J by 5 bases, with 6 bases of the junction left unmatched. Germline CDR1 and CDR2: MGHRA and YSYEKL. The CDR3 is CASSQVGGARETQYF. The CDR3 DNA follows: TGCGCCAGCAGCCAAGTCGGGGGGGCACGGGAGACCCAGTACTTC.

V gene TRBV6-6 combines with J gene TRBJ2-3; TRBD2 matches at 7 bases. CDR1 and CDR2 (germline): MNHNY, SVGAGI (reference sequence). The CDR3 spans 16 residues. V gave up 5 bases and J gave up 0 bases; unmatched junction bases: 8. This chain's CDR3 is CASSGQKAGSTDTQYF. In nucleotides, the CDR3 is TGTGCCAGCAGTGGACAAAAAGCGGGGAGCACAGATACGCAGTATTTT.

J is TRBJ2-7 and V is TRBV4-2; no clear D gene. V was trimmed by 5 bases and J by 3 bases, leaving 14 bases between them. CDR1 is LGHNA and CDR2 is YNFKEQ in the germline V gene. The CDR3 consists of 14 residues. Here the CDR3 reads CASSSISADYEQYF. The CDR3 coding sequence is TGTGCCAGCAGCTCTATCTCGGCGGACTACGAGCAGTACTTC.